This entry features one T cell receptor beta chain sequence. Original analysis: Quantification of nucleated cells was approximated via reference gene primer amplification. Libraries were prepared by immunoSEQ multiplex PCR; TCRdb keeps only in-frame clonotypes and omits some of them. Clone size and V and J calls were adopted from that table, with D and trimming inferred from the DNA. Of about 73,000 clones listed, 80% to 85% were seen once; the top ten hold around 2.3%. The entry originates in a study of blood T cell repertoires in COVID-19. The overall study: Sites in the United States, Italy and Spain provided acute and convalescent COVID-19 samples. From T cells, B-cell-depleted T cells, or PBMCs came the material, which was cDNA or gDNA.

In germline, CDR1 is SGHTA, CDR2 FQGNSA. The CDR3 runs 16 residues. V lost 6 bases, J lost 4 bases, and 21 bases lay in between. Sample: peripheral blood. This rearrangement joins TRBV7-2 to TRBJ2-5, with D uncertain. This sequence was found in a man at least 80 years old with active or convalescent COVID-19. CDR3 sequence reads: CASSLRRVGLGETQYF. CDR3 sequence (DNA): TGTGCCAGCAGTTTAAGACGGGTGGGTCTCGGAGAGACCCAGTACTTC.